This TCR beta chain was found in a study of T cell changes during pregnancy in multiple sclerosis. The data were produced by immunoSEQ multiplex PCR, yet TCRdb's version contains in-frame clones alone and is incomplete. The table has roughly 70,000 clones, less than 90% seen once. The V end lost 1 base, the J end lost 7 bases, and 16 bases lay between the germline ends. Germline lookup yields CDR1 MGHRA and CDR2 YSYEKL. The length of the CDR3 is 16 residues. The clonotype was recovered from a female donor with multiple sclerosis, enrolled in a pregnancy study. Sample: peripheral blood, taken before pregnancy. The chain couples TRBV4-1 to TRBJ1-4; D may be TRBD1 (6 bases). DNA of the CDR3: TGCGCCAGCAGCCAAGCGCTGGCAGGGGTAACTGAAAAACTGTTTTTT. Amino acid sequence: CASSQALAGVTEKLFF.